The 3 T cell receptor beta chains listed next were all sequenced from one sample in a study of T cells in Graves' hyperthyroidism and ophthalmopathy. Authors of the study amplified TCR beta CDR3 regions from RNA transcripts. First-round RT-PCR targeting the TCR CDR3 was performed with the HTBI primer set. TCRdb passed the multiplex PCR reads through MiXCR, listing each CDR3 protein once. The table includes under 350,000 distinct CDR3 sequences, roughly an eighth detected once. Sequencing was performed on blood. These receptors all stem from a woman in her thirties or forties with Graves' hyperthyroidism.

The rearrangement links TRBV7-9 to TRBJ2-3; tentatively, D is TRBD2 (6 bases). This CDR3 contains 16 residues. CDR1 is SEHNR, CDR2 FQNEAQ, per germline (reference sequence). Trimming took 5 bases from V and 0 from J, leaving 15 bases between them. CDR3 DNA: TGTGCCAGCAGCCGACGGAGGGGCGGTAGCACAGATACGCAGTATTTT. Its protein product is CASSRRRGGSTDTQYF.

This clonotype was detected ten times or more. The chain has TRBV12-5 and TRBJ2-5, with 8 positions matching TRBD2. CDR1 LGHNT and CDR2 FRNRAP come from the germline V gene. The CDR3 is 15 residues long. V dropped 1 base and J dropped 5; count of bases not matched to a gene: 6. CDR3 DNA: TGTGCTAGTGGTTTGGGAAGCGGGAGTTGGGAGACCCAGTACTTC. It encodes CASGLGSGSWETQYF.

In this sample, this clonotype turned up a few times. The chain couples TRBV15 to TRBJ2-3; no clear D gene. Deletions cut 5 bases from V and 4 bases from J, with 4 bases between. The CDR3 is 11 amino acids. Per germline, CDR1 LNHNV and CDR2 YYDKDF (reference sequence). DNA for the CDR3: TGTGCCACCAGCGGGGCAGATACGCAGTATTTT. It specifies CATSGADTQYF.